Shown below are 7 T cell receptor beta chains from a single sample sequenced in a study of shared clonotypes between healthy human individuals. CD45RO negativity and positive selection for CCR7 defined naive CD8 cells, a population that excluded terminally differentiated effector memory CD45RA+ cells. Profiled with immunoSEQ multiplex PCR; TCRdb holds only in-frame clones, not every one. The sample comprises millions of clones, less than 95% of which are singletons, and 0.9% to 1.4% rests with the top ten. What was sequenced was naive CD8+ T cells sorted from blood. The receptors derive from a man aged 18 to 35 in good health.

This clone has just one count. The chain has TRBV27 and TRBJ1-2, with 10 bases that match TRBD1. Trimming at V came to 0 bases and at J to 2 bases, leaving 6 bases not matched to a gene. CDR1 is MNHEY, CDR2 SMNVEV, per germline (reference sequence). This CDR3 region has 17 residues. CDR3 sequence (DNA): TGTGCCAGCAGTTTATCGATTGGGGACAGGGGAAACTATGGCTACACCTTC. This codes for CASSLSIGDRGNYGYTF.

The CDR3 DNA reads TGTGCCAGCAGTATCTTCGGGGTCGATGAAAAACTGTTTTTT. Translation gives CASSIFGVDEKLFF. V usage is TRBV27 and J usage is TRBJ1-4, with D hard to call. This CDR3 spans 14 amino acids. The V end was cut by 5 bases, the J end by 6 bases, with 13 bases between. Germline V gene sequence: CDR1 MNHEY, CDR2 SMNVEV (reference sequence).

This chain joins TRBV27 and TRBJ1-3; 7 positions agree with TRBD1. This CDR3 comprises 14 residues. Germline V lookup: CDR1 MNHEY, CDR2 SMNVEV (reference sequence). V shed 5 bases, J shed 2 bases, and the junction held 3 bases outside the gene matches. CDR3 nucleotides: TGTGCCAGCAGTCCCACAGGGGCTGGAAACACCATATATTTT. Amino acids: CASSPTGAGNTIYF.

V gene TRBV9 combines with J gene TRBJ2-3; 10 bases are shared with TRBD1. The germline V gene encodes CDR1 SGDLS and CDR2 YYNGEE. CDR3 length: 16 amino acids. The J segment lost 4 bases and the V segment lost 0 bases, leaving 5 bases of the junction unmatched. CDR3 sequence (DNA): TGTGCCAGCAGCGTAGAGGGGGGACAGGGGTCAGATACGCAGTATTTT. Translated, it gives CASSVEGGQGSDTQYF.

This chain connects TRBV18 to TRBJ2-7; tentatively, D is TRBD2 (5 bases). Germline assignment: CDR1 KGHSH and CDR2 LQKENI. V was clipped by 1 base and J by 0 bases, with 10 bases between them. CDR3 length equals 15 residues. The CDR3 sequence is CASSPLVDSSYEQYF. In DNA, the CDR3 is TGTGCCAGCTCACCACTCGTGGACTCCTCCTACGAGCAGTACTTC.

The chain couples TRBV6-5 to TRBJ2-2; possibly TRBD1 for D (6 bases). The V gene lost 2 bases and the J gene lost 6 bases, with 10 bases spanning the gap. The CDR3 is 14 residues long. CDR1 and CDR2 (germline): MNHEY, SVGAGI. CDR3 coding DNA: TGTGCCAGCAGTTACGATACAGGGTCCGGGGAGCTGTTTTTT. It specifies CASSYDTGSGELFF.

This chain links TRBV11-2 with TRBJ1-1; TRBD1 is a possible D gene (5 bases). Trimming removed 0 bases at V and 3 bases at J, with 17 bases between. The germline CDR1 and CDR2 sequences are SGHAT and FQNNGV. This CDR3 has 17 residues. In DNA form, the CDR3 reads TGTGCCAGCAGCTTAGATCCGCGACAGCGATTTGACACTGAAGCTTTCTTT. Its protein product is CASSLDPRQRFDTEAFF.